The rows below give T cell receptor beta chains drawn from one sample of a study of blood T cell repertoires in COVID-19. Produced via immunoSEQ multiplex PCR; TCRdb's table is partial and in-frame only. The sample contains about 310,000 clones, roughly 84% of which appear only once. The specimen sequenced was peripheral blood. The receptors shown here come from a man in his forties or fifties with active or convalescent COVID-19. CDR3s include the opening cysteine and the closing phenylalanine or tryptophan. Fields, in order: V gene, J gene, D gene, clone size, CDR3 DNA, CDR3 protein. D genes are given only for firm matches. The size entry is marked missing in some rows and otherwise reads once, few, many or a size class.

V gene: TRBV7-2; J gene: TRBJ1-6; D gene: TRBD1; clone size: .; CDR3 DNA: TGTGCCAGCAGCGAACAGGGGCAGGGATCACCCCTCCACTTT; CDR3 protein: CASSEQGQGSPLHF
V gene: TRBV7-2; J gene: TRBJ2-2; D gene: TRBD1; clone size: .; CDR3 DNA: TGTGCCAGCAGCGGAGACAGGGCGAACACCGGGGAGCTGTTTTTT; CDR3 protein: CASSGDRANTGELFF
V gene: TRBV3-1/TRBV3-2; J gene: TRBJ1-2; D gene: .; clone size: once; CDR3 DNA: TGTGCCAGCAGCCAAGTGGGACTGTATGGCTACACCTTC; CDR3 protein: CASSQVGLYGYTF
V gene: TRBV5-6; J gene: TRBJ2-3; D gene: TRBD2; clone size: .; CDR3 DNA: TGTGCCAGCAGCCCTAGCGGGGGGGCGGCAGATACGCAGTATTTT; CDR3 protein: CASSPSGGAADTQYF
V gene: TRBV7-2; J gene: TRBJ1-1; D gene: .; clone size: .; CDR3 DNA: TGTGCCAGCAGCTTAGACAGGGCAAACACTGAAGCTTTCTTT; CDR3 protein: CASSLDRANTEAFF
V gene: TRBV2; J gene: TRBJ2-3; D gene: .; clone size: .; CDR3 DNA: TGTGCCAGCAGTGAGAGTGATACGCAGTATTTT; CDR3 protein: CASSESDTQYF
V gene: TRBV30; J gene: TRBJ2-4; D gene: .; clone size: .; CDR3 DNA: TGTGCCTGGAACAGGGGAGGCAAAAACATTCAGTACTTC; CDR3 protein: CAWNRGGKNIQYF
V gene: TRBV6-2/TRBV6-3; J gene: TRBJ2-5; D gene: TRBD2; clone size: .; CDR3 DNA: TGTGCCAGCAGCCAACGGGCTAGCGGGGGGCAAGAGACCCAGTACTTC; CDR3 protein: CASSQRASGGQETQYF
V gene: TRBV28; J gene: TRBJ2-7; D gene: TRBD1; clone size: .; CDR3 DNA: TGTGCCAGCAGCAAGGGACAGGGGGGCGAGCAGTACTTC; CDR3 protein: CASSKGQGGEQYF
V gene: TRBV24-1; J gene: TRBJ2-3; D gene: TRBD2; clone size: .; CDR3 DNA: TGTGCCACCAGTGAATTGCCGGGACTAGGGAATACGCAGTATTTT; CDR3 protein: CATSELPGLGNTQYF
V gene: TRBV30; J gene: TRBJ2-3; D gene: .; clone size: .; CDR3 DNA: TGTGCCTGGAGTACGGGCACAGATACGCAGTATTTT; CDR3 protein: CAWSTGTDTQYF
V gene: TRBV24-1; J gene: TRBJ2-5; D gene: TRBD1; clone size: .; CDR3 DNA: TGTGCCACCAGTGATTCGCCGGCAGGGGGTCAAGAGACCCAGTACTTC; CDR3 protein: CATSDSPAGGQETQYF
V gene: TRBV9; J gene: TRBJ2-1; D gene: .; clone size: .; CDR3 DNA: TGTGCCAGCAGCATGAGACAGGCAAGATCCTACAATGAGCAGTTCTTC; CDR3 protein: CASSMRQARSYNEQFF
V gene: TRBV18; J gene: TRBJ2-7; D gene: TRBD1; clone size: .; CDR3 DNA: TGTGCCAGCTCATCAACAGGGGACGAGCAGTACTTC; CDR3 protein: CASSSTGDEQYF
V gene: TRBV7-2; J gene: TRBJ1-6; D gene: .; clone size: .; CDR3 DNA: TGTGCCAGCAGCTTCCTCTCAGGGGACGGATCACCCCTCCACTTT; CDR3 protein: CASSFLSGDGSPLHF
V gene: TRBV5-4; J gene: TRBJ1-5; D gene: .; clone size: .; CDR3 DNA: TGTGCCAGCAGCTTTTCAGGGAGCAATCAGCCCCAGCATTTT; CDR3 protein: CASSFSGSNQPQHF
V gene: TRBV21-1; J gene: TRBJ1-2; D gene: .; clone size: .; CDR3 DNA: TGTGCCAGCAGACAGGGAGGGGATGGCTACACCTTC; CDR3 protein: CASRQGGDGYTF